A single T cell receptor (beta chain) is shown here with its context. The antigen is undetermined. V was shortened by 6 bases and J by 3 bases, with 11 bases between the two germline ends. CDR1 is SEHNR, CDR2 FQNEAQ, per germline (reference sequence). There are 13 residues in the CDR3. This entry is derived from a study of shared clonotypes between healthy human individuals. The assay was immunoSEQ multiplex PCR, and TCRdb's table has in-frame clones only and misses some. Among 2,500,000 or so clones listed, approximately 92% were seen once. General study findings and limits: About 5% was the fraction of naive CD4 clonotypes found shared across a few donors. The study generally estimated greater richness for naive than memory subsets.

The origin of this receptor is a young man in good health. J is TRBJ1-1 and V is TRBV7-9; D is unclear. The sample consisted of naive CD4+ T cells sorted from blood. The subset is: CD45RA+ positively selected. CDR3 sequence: CASRSDGHTEAFF. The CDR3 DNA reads TGTGCCAGCAGATCAGACGGGCACACTGAAGCTTTCTTT.